This is a list of T cell receptor beta chains from one sample in a study of T cells in Graves' hyperthyroidism and ophthalmopathy. MiXCR, run by TCRdb on the multiplex PCR reads, gives a single entry per CDR3 protein. The sample includes about 660,000 distinct CDR3 sequences, approximately 42% of them seen just once. Sequenced material: peripheral blood or thyroid tissue (not recorded which). The receptors were sampled from an adult man with Graves' disease, either hyperthyroidism or ophthalmopathy (not recorded which). CDR3s include the opening cysteine and the closing phenylalanine or tryptophan. The order of the fields is clone size, CDR3 length, D gene, J gene, V gene, CDR3 protein, CDR3 DNA. A D gene is named only where the DNA matches it firmly. Clone size is given for some rows only: seen once, a few or many times, or a class if the clone is expanded.

clone_size: -; cdr3_length: 14; d_call: TRBD1; j_call: TRBJ1-2; v_call: TRBV2; cdr3_aa: CASSSGGAVYGYTF; cdr3_nt: TGTGCCAGCTCATCAGGGGGCGCAGTGTATGGCTACACCTTC
clone_size: few; cdr3_length: 16; d_call: TRBD1; j_call: TRBJ2-2; v_call: TRBV5-4; cdr3_aa: CASSSTTRGRRGELFF; cdr3_nt: TGTGCCAGCAGCTCGACCACCAGGGGGCGCCGAGGGGAGCTGTTTTTT
clone_size: few; cdr3_length: 17; d_call: TRBD1; j_call: TRBJ1-4; v_call: TRBV20-1; cdr3_aa: CSATQGAGQVTNEKLFF; cdr3_nt: TGCAGTGCTACCCAGGGGGCAGGGCAAGTAACTAATGAAAAACTGTTTTTT
clone_size: -; cdr3_length: 15; d_call: TRBD1; j_call: TRBJ2-5; v_call: TRBV24-1; cdr3_aa: CATSDSTGRPGTQYF; cdr3_nt: TGTGCCACCAGTGATTCGACAGGGCGTCCGGGGACCCAGTACTTC
clone_size: -; cdr3_length: 13; d_call: TRBD1; j_call: TRBJ2-1; v_call: TRBV20-1; cdr3_aa: CSARDRAGNEQFF; cdr3_nt: TGCAGTGCTAGGGACAGGGCTGGCAATGAGCAGTTCTTC
clone_size: few; cdr3_length: 15; d_call: -; j_call: TRBJ2-7; v_call: TRBV5-1; cdr3_aa: CASSLGGGGANEQYF; cdr3_nt: TGCGCCAGCAGCTTGGGTGGAGGGGGCGCGAACGAGCAGTACTTC
clone_size: -; cdr3_length: 14; d_call: -; j_call: TRBJ1-2; v_call: TRBV7-2; cdr3_aa: CASSLEGPGKGYTF; cdr3_nt: TGTGCCAGCAGTTTAGAGGGGCCCGGGAAAGGCTACACCTTC
clone_size: -; cdr3_length: 14; d_call: -; j_call: TRBJ2-5; v_call: TRBV7-8; cdr3_aa: CASSLAGWAETQYF; cdr3_nt: TGTGCCAGCAGCTTAGCGGGATGGGCAGAGACCCAGTACTTC
clone_size: few; cdr3_length: 12; d_call: -; j_call: TRBJ1-1; v_call: TRBV15; cdr3_aa: CATSTRGAEAFF; cdr3_nt: TGTGCCACCAGTACAAGGGGAGCTGAAGCTTTCTTT
clone_size: few; cdr3_length: 16; d_call: TRBD2; j_call: TRBJ2-2; v_call: TRBV24-1; cdr3_aa: CATSLTSGRRTGELFF; cdr3_nt: TGTGCCACCAGTTTGACTAGCGGGAGACGAACCGGGGAGCTGTTTTTT
clone_size: -; cdr3_length: 14; d_call: -; j_call: TRBJ1-1; v_call: TRBV15; cdr3_aa: CATSSLEGNTEAFF; cdr3_nt: TGTGCCACCAGCAGCTTGGAGGGGAACACTGAAGCTTTCTTT
clone_size: -; cdr3_length: 16; d_call: TRBD1; j_call: TRBJ2-7; v_call: TRBV7-9; cdr3_aa: CASSLVGQERDYEQYF; cdr3_nt: TGTGCCAGCAGCTTAGTCGGACAGGAGAGAGATTACGAGCAGTACTTC
clone_size: -; cdr3_length: 14; d_call: TRBD1; j_call: TRBJ2-7; v_call: TRBV20-1; cdr3_aa: CSARDPTGSWEQYF; cdr3_nt: TGCAGTGCTAGAGACCCGACAGGGTCTTGGGAGCAGTACTTC
clone_size: -; cdr3_length: 14; d_call: -; j_call: TRBJ2-5; v_call: TRBV12-3/TRBV12-4; cdr3_aa: CASSTNTYQETQYF; cdr3_nt: TGTGCCAGCAGTACAAACACTTACCAAGAGACCCAGTACTTC
clone_size: many; cdr3_length: 14; d_call: -; j_call: TRBJ1-1; v_call: TRBV7-9; cdr3_aa: CASSPSDSNTEAFF; cdr3_nt: TGTGCCAGCAGCCCGTCGGACAGTAACACTGAAGCTTTCTTT
clone_size: -; cdr3_length: 15; d_call: -; j_call: TRBJ2-7; v_call: TRBV7-6; cdr3_aa: CASSPRQALSYEQYF; cdr3_nt: TGTGCCAGCAGCCCCCGACAGGCTCTCTCCTACGAGCAGTACTTC
clone_size: once; cdr3_length: 10; d_call: -; j_call: TRBJ2-5; v_call: TRBV29-1; cdr3_aa: CSVIRETQYF; cdr3_nt: TGCAGCGTTATCAGGGAGACCCAGTACTTC
clone_size: -; cdr3_length: 15; d_call: -; j_call: TRBJ1-1; v_call: TRBV10-3; cdr3_aa: CATLGQRGENTEAFF; cdr3_nt: TGTGCCACCTTAGGGCAGCGCGGTGAGAACACTGAAGCTTTCTTT
clone_size: -; cdr3_length: 13; d_call: -; j_call: TRBJ1-2; v_call: TRBV29-1; cdr3_aa: CSVEQESPYGYTF; cdr3_nt: TGCAGCGTTGAGCAGGAGTCCCCTTATGGCTACACCTTC
clone_size: once; cdr3_length: 14; d_call: -; j_call: TRBJ2-5; v_call: TRBV7-3; cdr3_aa: CASSQDRGWETQYF; cdr3_nt: TGTGCCAGCAGCCAGGACAGAGGGTGGGAGACCCAGTACTTC
clone_size: -; cdr3_length: 14; d_call: TRBD2; j_call: TRBJ2-5; v_call: TRBV10-3; cdr3_aa: CAISGTSGEETQYF; cdr3_nt: TGTGCCATCTCCGGGACTAGCGGCGAAGAGACCCAGTACTTC
clone_size: -; cdr3_length: 15; d_call: TRBD1; j_call: TRBJ1-6; v_call: TRBV2; cdr3_aa: CASSPGTANTGPLHF; cdr3_nt: TGTGCCAGCAGCCCCGGGACAGCTAACACTGGGCCCCTCCACTTT
clone_size: -; cdr3_length: 11; d_call: -; j_call: TRBJ1-1; v_call: TRBV29-1; cdr3_aa: CSLGTGTEAFF; cdr3_nt: TGCAGCTTAGGTACGGGGACTGAAGCTTTCTTT
clone_size: -; cdr3_length: 14; d_call: -; j_call: TRBJ1-1; v_call: TRBV7-6; cdr3_aa: CASSPQGPTGPAFF; cdr3_nt: TGTGCCAGCAGTCCTCAAGGACCCACGGGTCCAGCTTTCTTT
clone_size: -; cdr3_length: 12; d_call: -; j_call: TRBJ2-2; v_call: TRBV7-2; cdr3_aa: CASSTTSGELFF; cdr3_nt: TGTGCCAGCAGCACCACGTCGGGGGAGCTGTTTTTT
clone_size: many; cdr3_length: 12; d_call: -; j_call: TRBJ1-2; v_call: TRBV29-1; cdr3_aa: CSAIQGNYGYTF; cdr3_nt: TGCAGCGCCATACAGGGAAACTATGGCTACACCTTC
clone_size: -; cdr3_length: 17; d_call: -; j_call: TRBJ1-1; v_call: TRBV7-9; cdr3_aa: CASSQDKRGAGGTEAFF; cdr3_nt: TGCGCCAGCAGCCAAGATAAGAGGGGGGCCGGAGGGACTGAAGCTTTCTTT
clone_size: -; cdr3_length: 14; d_call: -; j_call: TRBJ1-2; v_call: TRBV4-1; cdr3_aa: CASSQGQDGRGYTF; cdr3_nt: TGCGCCAGCAGCCAAGGGCAGGATGGTCGGGGCTACACCTTC
clone_size: few; cdr3_length: 12; d_call: -; j_call: TRBJ2-2; v_call: TRBV29-1; cdr3_aa: CSVAQGFGELFF; cdr3_nt: TGCAGCGTCGCGCAGGGATTCGGGGAGCTGTTTTTT
clone_size: -; cdr3_length: 15; d_call: TRBD1; j_call: TRBJ1-4; v_call: TRBV7-7; cdr3_aa: CASSLRAGGDEKLFF; cdr3_nt: TGTGCTAGCAGCTTAAGGGCAGGGGGCGATGAAAAACTGTTTTTT
clone_size: -; cdr3_length: 13; d_call: -; j_call: TRBJ1-4; v_call: TRBV29-1; cdr3_aa: CSVEDGGEEKLFF; cdr3_nt: TGCAGCGTTGAAGATGGGGGAGAGGAAAAACTGTTTTTT
clone_size: many; cdr3_length: 14; d_call: TRBD1; j_call: TRBJ1-5; v_call: TRBV24-1; cdr3_aa: CATSSGTVYQPQHF; cdr3_nt: TGTGCCACCAGTTCTGGGACAGTATATCAGCCCCAGCATTTT
clone_size: -; cdr3_length: 15; d_call: TRBD2; j_call: TRBJ2-1; v_call: TRBV7-2; cdr3_aa: CASSLQASGSYEQFF; cdr3_nt: TGTGCCAGCAGCTTACAGGCTAGCGGGAGTTATGAGCAGTTCTTC
clone_size: few; cdr3_length: 17; d_call: -; j_call: TRBJ1-2; v_call: TRBV5-6; cdr3_aa: CASRLYRLTANFYGYTF; cdr3_nt: TGTGCCAGCAGACTGTACCGGTTGACAGCTAATTTCTATGGCTACACCTTC
clone_size: -; cdr3_length: 15; d_call: -; j_call: TRBJ2-5; v_call: TRBV15; cdr3_aa: CATSRGEGRMETQYF; cdr3_nt: TGTGCCACCAGCAGAGGCGAGGGGAGGATGGAGACCCAGTACTTC
clone_size: -; cdr3_length: 14; d_call: -; j_call: TRBJ1-1; v_call: TRBV10-2; cdr3_aa: CASSESGGGSWAFF; cdr3_nt: TGCGCCAGCAGTGAGTCGGGGGGGGGCTCATGGGCTTTCTTT
clone_size: many; cdr3_length: 16; d_call: TRBD1; j_call: TRBJ1-1; v_call: TRBV7-6; cdr3_aa: CASSPEPGQGRAEAFF; cdr3_nt: TGTGCCAGCAGCCCCGAGCCGGGACAGGGAAGGGCTGAAGCTTTCTTT
clone_size: many; cdr3_length: 15; d_call: TRBD2; j_call: TRBJ2-7; v_call: TRBV7-9; cdr3_aa: CASSASSGATYEQYF; cdr3_nt: TGTGCCAGCAGCGCCAGCAGCGGGGCTACCTACGAGCAGTACTTC